This T cell receptor beta chain was captured in a study of CXCR3-negative and CXCR3-positive naive CD8 T cells. Findings and caveats of the study: Researchers reported similar TRBV-TRBJ usage in naive CXCR3-negative and CXCR3-positive cells, though memory differed. For memory CD8+ cells diversity was much lower, but both naive subsets had comparably high diversity. In CXCR3-positive naive cells, the TRB CDR3s were more hydrophobic than in CXCR3-negative naive cells.

Cells classed as naive CD8+ T cells were CD45RO-CCR7+CD27+CD95-. This CDR3 contains 14 residues. Germline-derived CDR1 and CDR2 are LNHDA and SQIVND (reference sequence). Note on this clonotype: Its antigen remains unidentified.

The authors made the TRB cDNA libraries by 5' RACE using UMI labels. TCRdb derives one entry per CDR3 protein from the 5' RACE reads, leaving out DNA. The sample data list around 50,000 distinct CDR3 sequences. The receptor was derived from a human donor in good health. Some clones in this sample may be carry-over from other donors' samples. The V gene is TRBV19, the J gene TRBJ2-1; TCRdb gives TRBD2 as the D gene, but with no DNA this cannot be confirmed. Input material: naive CXCR3+ CD8+ T cells from blood. Subset described: CD45RO-CCR7+CD27+CD95- naive CD8+ T cells expressing CXCR3 (TNR3+). This CDR3 reads CASSIGRPGDEQFF.